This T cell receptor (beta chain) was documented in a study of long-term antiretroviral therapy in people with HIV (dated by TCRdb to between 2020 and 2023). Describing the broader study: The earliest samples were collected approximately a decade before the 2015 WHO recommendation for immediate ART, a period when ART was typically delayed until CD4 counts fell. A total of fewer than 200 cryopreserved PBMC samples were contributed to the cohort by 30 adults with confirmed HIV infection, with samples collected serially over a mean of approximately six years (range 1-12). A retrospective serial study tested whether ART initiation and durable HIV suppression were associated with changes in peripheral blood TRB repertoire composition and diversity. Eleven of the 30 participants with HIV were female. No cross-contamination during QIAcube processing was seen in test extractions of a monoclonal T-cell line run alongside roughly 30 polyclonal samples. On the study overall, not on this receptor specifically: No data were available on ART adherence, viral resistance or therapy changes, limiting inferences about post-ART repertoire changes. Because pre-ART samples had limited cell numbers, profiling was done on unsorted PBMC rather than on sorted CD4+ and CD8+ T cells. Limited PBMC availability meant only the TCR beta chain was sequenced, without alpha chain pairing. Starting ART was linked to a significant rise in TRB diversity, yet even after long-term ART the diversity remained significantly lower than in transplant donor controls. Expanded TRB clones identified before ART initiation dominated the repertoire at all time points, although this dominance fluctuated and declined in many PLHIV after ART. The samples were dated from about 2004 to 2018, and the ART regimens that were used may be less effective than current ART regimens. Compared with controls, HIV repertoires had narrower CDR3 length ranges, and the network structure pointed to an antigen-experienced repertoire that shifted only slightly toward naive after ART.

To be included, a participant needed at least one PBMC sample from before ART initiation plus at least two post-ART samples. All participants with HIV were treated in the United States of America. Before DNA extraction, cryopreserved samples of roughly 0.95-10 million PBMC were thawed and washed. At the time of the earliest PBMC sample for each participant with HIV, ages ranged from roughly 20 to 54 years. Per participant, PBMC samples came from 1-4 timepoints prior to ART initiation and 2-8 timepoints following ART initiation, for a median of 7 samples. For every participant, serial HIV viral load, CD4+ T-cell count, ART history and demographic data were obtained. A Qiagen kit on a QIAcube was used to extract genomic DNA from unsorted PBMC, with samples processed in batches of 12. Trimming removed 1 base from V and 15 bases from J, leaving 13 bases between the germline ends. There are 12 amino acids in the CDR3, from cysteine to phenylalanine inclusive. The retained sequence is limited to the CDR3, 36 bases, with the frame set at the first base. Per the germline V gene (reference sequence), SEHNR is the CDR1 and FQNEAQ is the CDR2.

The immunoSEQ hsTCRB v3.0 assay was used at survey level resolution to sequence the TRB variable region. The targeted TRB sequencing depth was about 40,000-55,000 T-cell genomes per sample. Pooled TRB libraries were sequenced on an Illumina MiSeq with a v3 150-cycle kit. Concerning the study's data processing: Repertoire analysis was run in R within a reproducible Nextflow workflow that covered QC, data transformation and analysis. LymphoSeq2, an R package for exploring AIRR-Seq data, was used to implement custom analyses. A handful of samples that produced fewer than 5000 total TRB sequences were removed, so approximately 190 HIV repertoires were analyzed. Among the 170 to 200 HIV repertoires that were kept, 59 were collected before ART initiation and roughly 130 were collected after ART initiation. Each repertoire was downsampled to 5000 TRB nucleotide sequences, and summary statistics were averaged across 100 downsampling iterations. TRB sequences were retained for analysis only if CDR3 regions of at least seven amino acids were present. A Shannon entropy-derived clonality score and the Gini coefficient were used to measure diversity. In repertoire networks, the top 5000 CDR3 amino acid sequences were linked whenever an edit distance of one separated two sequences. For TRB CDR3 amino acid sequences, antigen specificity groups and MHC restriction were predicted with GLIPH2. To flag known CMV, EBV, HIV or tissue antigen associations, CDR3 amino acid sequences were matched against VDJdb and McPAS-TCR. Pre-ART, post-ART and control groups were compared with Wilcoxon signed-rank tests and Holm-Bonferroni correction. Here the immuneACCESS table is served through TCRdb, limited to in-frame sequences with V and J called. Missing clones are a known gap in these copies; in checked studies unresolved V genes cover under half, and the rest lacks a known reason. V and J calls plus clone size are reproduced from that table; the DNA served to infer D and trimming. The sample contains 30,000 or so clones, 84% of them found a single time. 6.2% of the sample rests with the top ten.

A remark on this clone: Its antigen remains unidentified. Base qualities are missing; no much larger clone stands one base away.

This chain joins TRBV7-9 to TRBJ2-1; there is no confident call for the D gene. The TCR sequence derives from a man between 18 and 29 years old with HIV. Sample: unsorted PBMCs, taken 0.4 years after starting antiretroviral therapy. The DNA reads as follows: TGTGCCAGCAGCTTAGGAGTGATACTGGGGTTCTTC. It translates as CASSLGVILGFF.